The table lists the clone carrying this T cell receptor beta chain with a count of one. Per the germline V gene, CDR1 is SEHNR and CDR2 is FQNEAQ (reference sequence). The trim removed 4 bases at V and 0 bases at J, leaving 6 bases unmatched. The CDR3 covers 15 residues. The data were taken from a study of blood T cell repertoires in COVID-19. Overall study context: Some COVID-19 samples were acute and others convalescent; all came from the United States, Italy and Spain. PBMCs, B-cell-depleted T cells, or T cells were the source of the cDNA or gDNA that made up the material.

As originally analysed: For nucleated cells, counts were estimated from reference gene primer amplification. Repertoires were generated with immunoSEQ multiplex PCR, while TCRdb's copy carries only in-frame clones and drops some. V and J calls plus clone size are reproduced from that table; the DNA served to infer D and trimming. The table shows roughly 180,000 clones, with 80% occurring only once. J is TRBJ2-7 and V is TRBV7-9, with TRBD2 identical over 7 bases. The sample was PBMCs or T cells enriched from blood (not recorded which). The receptor was derived from a man aged 55 to 70 who had been exposed to COVID-19. For the CDR3, the DNA is TGTGCCAGCAGCTCCGAGGGGACTAACTCCTACGAGCAGTACTTC. It codes for CASSSEGTNSYEQYF.